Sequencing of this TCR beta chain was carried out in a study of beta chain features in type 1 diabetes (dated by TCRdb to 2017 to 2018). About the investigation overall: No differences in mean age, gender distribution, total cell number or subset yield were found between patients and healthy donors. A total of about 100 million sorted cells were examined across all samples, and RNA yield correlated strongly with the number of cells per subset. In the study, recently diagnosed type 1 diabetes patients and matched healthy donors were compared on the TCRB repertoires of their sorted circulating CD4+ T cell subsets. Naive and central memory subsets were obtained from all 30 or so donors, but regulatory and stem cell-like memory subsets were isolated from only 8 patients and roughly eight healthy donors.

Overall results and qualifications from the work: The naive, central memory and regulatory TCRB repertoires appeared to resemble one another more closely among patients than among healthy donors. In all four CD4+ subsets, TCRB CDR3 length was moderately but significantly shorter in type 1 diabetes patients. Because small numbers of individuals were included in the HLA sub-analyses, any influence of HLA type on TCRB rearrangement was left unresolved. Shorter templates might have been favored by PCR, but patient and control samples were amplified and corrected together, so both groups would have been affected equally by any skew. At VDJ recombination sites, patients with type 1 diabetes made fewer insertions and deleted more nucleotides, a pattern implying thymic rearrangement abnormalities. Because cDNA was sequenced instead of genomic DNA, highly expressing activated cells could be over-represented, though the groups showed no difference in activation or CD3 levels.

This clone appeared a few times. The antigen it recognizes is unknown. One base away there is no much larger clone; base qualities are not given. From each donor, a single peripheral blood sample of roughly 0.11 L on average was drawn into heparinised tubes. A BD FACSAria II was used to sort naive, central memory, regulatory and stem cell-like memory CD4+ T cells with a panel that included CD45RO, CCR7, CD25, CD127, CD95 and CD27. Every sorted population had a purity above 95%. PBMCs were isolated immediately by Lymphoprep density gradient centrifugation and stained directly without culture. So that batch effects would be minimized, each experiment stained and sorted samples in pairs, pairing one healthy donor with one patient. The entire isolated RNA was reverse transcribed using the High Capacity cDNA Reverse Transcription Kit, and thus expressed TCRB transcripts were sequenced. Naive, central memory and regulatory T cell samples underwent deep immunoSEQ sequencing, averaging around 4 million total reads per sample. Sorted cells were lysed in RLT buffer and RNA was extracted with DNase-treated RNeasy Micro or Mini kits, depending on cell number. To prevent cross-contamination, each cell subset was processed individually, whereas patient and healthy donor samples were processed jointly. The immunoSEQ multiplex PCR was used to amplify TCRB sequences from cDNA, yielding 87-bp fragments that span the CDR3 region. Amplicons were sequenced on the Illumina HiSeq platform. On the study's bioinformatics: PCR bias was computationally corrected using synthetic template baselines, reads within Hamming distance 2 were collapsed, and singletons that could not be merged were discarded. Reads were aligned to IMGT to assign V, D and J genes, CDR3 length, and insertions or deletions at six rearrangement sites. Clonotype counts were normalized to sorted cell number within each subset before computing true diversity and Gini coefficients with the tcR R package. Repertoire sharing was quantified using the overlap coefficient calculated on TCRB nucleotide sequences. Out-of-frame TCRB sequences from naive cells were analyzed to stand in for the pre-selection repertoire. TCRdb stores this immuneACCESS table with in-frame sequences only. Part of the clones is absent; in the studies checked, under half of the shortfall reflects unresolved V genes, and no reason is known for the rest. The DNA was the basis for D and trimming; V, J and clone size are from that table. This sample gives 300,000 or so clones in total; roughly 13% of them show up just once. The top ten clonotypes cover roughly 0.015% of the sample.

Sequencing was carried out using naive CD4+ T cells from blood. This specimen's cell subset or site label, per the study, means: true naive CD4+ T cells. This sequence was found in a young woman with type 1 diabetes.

In nucleotide form, the sequence is TGTGCCAGCAGATCCGGGACAGTGAACACTGAAGCTTTCTTT. Translated, it gives CASRSGTVNTEAFF. Recombination joined TRBV2 with TRBJ1-1; 7 bases in the middle match TRBD1. The germline V gene gives CDR1 as SNHLY and CDR2 as FYNNEI. V and J are trimmed by 6 bases and 0 bases, and the gene matches miss 4 bases of the junction. From cysteine to phenylalanine, the CDR3 is 14 amino acids long. CDR3 DNA only is kept here, 42 bases in frame from base 1.